This T cell receptor beta chain was sequenced in a study of blood T cell repertoires in COVID-19. Across the study: Samples representing acute and convalescent COVID-19 were sourced from the United States, Italy and Spain. T cells, B-cell-depleted T cells, or PBMCs provided the cDNA or gDNA that served as material.

The CDR3 has 15 residues. V lost 5 bases to trimming and J lost 7 bases; unmatched junction nucleotides: 9. Germline V gene data show CDR1 as SGHTA and CDR2 as FQGNSA. Original processing notes: Estimation of nucleated cell counts relied on the amplification of reference gene primers. Profiled with immunoSEQ multiplex PCR; TCRdb holds only in-frame clones, not every one. From that table come the V and J calls and clone size; the DNA was used to work out D and trimming. The repertoire includes some 150,000 clones, around four fifths of them detected once, and around 2.1% sits in the top ten. This clone was seen only a few times.

The rearrangement joins TRBV7-2 to TRBJ2-1; TRBD2 matches 9 bases. This TCR derives from a man in his 70s with acute or convalescent COVID-19. The sample was peripheral blood. This chain's CDR3 is CASSTQAGLANEQFF. The CDR3 region has the DNA TGTGCCAGCAGCACCCAGGCGGGACTAGCAAATGAGCAGTTCTTC.